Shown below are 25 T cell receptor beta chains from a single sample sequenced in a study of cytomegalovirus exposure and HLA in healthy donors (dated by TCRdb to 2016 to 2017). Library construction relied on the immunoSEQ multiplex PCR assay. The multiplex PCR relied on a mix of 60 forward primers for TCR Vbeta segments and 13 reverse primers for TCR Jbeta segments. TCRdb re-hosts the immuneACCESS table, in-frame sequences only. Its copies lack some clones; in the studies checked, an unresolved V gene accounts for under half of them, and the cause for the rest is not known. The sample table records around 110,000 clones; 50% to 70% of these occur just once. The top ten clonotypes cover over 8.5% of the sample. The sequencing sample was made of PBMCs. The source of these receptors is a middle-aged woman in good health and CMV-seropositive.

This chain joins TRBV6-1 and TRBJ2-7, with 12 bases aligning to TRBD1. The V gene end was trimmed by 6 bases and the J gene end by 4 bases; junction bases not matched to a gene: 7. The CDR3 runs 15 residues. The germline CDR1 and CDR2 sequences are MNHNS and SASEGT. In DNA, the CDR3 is TGTGCCAGCAGGGCCGGGACAGGGGGCTCTTACGAGCAGTACTTC. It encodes CASRAGTGGSYEQYF.

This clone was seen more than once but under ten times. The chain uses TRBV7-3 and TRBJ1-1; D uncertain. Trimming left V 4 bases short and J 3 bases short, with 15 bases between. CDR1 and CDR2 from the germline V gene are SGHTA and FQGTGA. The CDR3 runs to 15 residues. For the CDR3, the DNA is TGTGCCAGCAGCTCCCTCAAGAGCTTTTACACTGAAGCTTTCTTT. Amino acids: CASSSLKSFYTEAFF.

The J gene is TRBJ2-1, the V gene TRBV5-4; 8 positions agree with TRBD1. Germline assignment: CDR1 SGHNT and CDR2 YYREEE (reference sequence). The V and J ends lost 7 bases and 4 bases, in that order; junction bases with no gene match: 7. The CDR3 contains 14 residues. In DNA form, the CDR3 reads TGTGCCAGCTATGCAGACAGGGGATACAATGAGCAGTTCTTC. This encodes CASYADRGYNEQFF.

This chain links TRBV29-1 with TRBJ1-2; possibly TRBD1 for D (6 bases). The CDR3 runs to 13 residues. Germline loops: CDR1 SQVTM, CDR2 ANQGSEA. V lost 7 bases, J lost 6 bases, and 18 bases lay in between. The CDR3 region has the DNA TGCAGCGCTGTGGAGGGGGGGTCAGATGGCTACACCTTC. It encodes CSAVEGGSDGYTF. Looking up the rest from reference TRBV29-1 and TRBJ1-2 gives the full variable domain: SAVISQKPSRDICQRGTSLTIQCQVDSQVTMMFWYRQQPGQSLTLIATANQGSEATYESGFVIDKFPISRPNLTFSTLTVSNMSPEDSSIYLCSAVEGGSDGYTFGSGTRLTVV.

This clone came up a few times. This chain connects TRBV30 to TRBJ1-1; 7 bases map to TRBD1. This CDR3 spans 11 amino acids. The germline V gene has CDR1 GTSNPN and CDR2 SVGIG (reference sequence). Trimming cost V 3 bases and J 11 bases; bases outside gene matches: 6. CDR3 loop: CAWSEDRVAFF. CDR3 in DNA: TGTGCCTGGAGCGAAGACAGGGTGGCTTTCTTT.

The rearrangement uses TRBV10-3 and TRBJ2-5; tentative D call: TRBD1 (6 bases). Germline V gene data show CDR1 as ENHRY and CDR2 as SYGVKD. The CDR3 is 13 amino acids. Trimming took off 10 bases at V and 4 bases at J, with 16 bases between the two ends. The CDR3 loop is CATLRGPGETQYF. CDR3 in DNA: TGTGCCACACTCAGGGGCCCGGGAGAGACCCAGTACTTC.

The CDR3 reads CASSPLDRVSSYEQYF. CDR3 coding DNA: TGTGCCAGCAGCCCCTTGGACAGGGTTAGCTCCTACGAGCAGTACTTC. The gene calls are TRBV5-4 and TRBJ2-7; TRBD1 matches at 8 bases. Germline-derived CDR1 and CDR2 are SGHNT and YYREEE (reference sequence). Trimming took 4 bases from V and 0 from J; bases not matched to a gene: 9. This CDR3 has 16 residues. Complete variable domain (other parts from reference TRBV5-4 and TRBJ2-7): ETGVTQSPTHLIKTRGQQVTLRCSSQSGHNTVSWYQQALGQGPQFIFQYYREEENGRGNFPPRFSGLQFPNYSSELNVNALELDDSALYLCASSPLDRVSSYEQYFGPGTRLTVT.

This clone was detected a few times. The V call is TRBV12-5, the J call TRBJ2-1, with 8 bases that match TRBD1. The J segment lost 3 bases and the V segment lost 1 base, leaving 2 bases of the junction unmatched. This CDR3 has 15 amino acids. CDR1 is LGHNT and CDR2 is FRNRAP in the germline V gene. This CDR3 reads CASGLGQGNYNEQFF. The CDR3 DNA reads TGTGCTAGTGGTTTGGGACAGGGGAACTACAATGAGCAGTTCTTC.

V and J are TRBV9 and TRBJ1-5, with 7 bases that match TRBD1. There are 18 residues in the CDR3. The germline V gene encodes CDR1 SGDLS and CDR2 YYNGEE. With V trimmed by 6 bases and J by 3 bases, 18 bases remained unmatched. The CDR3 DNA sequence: TGTGCCAGCACCACCCTATTGACAGGGTCAGAAGACAATCAGCCCCAGCATTTT. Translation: CASTTLLTGSEDNQPQHF.

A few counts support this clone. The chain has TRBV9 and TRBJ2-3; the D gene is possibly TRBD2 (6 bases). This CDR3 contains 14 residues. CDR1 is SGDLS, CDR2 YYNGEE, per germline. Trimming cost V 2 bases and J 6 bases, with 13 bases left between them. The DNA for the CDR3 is TGTGCCAGCAGCGTCGACGGGAGTGTCGATACGCAGTATTTT. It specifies CASSVDGSVDTQYF.

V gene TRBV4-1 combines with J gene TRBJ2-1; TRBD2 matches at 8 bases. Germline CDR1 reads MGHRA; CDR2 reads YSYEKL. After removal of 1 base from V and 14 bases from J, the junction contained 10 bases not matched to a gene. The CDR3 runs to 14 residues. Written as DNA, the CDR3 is TGCGCCAGCAGCCAAGGGGCGGTAGCGGGACGGAAGTTCTTC. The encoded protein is CASSQGAVAGRKFF.

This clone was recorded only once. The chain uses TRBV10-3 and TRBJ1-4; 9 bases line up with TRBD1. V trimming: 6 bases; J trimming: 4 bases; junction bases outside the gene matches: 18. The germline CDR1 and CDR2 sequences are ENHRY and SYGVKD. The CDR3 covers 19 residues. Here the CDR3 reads CAIRKPQGAIVVYNEKLFF. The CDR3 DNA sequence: TGTGCCATCAGAAAACCACAGGGGGCTATTGTAGTCTATAATGAAAAACTGTTTTTT.

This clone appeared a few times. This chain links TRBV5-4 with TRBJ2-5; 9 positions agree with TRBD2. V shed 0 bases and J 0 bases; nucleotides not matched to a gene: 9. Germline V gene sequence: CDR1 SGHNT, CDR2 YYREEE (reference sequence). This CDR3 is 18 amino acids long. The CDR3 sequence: CASSLDPIVAGDQETQYF. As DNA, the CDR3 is TGTGCCAGCAGCTTGGATCCCATAGTAGCGGGGGACCAAGAGACCCAGTACTTC.

The CDR3 protein is CASSEERRSTEQYF. The CDR3 nucleotides are TGTGCCAGCAGTGAGGAGCGGAGATCTACAGAGCAGTACTTC. The gene calls are TRBV2 and TRBJ2-7, with TRBD2 as a possible D gene (5 bases). The CDR3 extends over 14 amino acids. V lost 3 bases and J 7 bases, leaving 16 bases between the germline ends. Germline CDR1 and CDR2: SNHLY and FYNNEI.

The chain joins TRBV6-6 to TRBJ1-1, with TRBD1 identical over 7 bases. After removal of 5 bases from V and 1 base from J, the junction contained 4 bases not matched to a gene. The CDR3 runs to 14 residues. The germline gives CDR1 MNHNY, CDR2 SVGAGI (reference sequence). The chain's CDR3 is CASSLAGGNTEAFF. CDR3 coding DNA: TGTGCCAGCAGTCTAGCAGGGGGGAACACTGAAGCTTTCTTT.

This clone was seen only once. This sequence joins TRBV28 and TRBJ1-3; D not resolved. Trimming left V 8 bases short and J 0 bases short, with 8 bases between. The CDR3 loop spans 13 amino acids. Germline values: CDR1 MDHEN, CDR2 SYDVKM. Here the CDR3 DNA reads TGTGCCAGCGGGCGGGGCTCTGGAAACACCATATATTTT. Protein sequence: CASGRGSGNTIYF.

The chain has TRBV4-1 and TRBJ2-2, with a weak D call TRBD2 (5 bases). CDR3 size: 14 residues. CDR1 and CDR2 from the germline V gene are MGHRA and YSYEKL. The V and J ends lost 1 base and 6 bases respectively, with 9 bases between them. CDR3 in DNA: TGCGCCAGCAGCCAAGCACAGAGGGCCGGGGAGCTGTTTTTT. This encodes CASSQAQRAGELFF.

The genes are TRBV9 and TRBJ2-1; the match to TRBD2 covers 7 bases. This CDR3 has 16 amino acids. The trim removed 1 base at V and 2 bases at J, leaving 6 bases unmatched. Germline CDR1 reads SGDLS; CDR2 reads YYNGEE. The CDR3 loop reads CASSVLPRGAYNEQFF. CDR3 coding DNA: TGTGCCAGCAGCGTACTCCCACGGGGGGCCTACAATGAGCAGTTCTTC. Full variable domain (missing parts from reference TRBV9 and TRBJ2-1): DSGVTQTPKHLITATGQRVTLRCSPRSGDLSVYWYQQSLDQGLQFLIQYYNGEERAKGNILERFSAQQFPDLHSELNLSSLELGDSALYFCASSVLPRGAYNEQFFGPGTRLTVL.

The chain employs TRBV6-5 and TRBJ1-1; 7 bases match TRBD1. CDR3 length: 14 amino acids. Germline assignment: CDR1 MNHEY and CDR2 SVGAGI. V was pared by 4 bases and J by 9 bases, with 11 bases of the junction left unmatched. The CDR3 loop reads CASSSRESTGQAFF. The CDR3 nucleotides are TGTGCCAGCAGTTCAAGGGAGTCGACAGGGCAAGCTTTCTTT.

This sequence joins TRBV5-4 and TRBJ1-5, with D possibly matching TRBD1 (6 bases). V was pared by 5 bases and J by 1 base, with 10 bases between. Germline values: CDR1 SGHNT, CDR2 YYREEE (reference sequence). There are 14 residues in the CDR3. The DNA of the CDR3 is TGTGCCAGCAGTTTTCAGGGGAGCAATCAGCCCCAGCATTTT. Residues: CASSFQGSNQPQHF.

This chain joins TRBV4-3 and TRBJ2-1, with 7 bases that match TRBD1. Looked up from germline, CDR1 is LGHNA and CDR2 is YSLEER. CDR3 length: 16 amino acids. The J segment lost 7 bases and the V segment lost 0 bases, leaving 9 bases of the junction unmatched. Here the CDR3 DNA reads TGCGCCAGCAGCCAAGAGGTCGCAGGGGGTACAAATGAGCAGTTCTTC. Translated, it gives CASSQEVAGGTNEQFF.

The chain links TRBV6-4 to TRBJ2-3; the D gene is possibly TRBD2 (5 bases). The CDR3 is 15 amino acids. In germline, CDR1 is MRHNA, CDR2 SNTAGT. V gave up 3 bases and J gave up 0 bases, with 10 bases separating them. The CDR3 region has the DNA TGTGCCAGCAGTGAATCTTCGGGGAGCACAGATACGCAGTATTTT. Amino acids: CASSESSGSTDTQYF.

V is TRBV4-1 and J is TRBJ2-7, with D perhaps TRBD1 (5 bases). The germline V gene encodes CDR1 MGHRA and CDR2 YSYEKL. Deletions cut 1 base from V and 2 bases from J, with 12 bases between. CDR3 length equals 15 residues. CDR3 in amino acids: CASSQVGSRAYEQYF. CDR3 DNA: TGCGCCAGCAGCCAAGTTGGAAGCAGGGCCTACGAGCAGTACTTC.

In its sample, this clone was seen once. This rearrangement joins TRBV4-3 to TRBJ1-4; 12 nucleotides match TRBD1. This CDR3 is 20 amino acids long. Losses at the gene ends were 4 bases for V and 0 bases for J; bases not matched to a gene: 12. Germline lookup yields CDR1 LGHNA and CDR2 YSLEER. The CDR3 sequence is CASSPYTSGTGGTTNEKLFF. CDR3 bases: TGCGCCAGCAGCCCCTACACCTCCGGGACAGGGGGCACAACTAATGAAAAACTGTTTTTT.

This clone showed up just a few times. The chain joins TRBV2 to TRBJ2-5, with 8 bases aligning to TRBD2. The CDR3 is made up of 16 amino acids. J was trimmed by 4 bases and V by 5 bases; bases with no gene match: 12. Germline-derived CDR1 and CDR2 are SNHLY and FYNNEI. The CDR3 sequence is CASSPSGTGGGETQYF. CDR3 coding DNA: TGTGCCAGCAGTCCAAGCGGGACGGGAGGGGGAGAGACCCAGTACTTC.